This paragraph covers one T cell receptor beta chain sequence. Its antigen remains unknown. Data came from immunoSEQ multiplex PCR; TCRdb stores just in-frame clones and leaves some out. Here the sample spans about 110,000 clones, over 75% being singletons. This CDR3 comprises 12 residues. Trimming removed 0 bases from V and 3 bases from J, with 2 bases in between. CDR1 is LNHNV and CDR2 is YYDKDF in the germline V gene (reference sequence). These data come from a study of cytomegalovirus exposure and HLA in healthy donors. Background on the study: A subsequent analysis stated that the 100 to 150 validation repertoires were run on the same platform as the roughly 670 first-cohort repertoires. Study findings and constraints: Through in vitro validation, a few CMV-associated chains were shown to be specific for CMV antigens. TCR clusters originating in the first cohort tended to co-occur in the roughly 130 validation repertoires, according to a later analysis. Altogether, some 170 TCR beta chains were recorded as cytomegalovirus-associated.

The sequencing input was PBMCs. The sequence was obtained from a woman under 30 in good health and CMV-seronegative. The chain has TRBV15 and TRBJ1-2; D is unresolved. This CDR3 is CATSRDYYGYTF. The CDR3 nucleotides read TGTGCCACCAGCAGAGACTACTATGGCTACACCTTC.